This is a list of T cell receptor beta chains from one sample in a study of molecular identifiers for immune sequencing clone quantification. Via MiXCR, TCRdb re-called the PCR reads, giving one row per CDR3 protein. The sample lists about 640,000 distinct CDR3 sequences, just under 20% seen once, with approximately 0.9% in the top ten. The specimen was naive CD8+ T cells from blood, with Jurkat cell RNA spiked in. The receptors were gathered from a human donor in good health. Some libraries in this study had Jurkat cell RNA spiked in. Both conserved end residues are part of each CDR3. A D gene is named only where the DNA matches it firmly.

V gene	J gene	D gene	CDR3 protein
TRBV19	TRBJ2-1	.	CASSIVGAGDNEQFF
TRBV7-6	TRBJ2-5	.	CASSQDTQETQYF
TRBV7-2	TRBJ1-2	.	CASSLFFMTESNYGYTF
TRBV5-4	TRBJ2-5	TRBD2	CASSPYQLAGVGYQETQYF
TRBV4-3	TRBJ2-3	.	CASSQDVGGASTDTQYF
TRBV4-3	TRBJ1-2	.	CASSQVRDSNYGYTF
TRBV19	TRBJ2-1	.	CASSMTNGANNEQFF
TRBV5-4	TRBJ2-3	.	CASSDGLSGSTDTQYF
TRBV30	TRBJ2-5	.	CAWSLKGTPEGETQYF
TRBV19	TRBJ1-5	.	CASSLTTGGNQPQHF
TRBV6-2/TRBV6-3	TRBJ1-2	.	CASSYSIGQFYGYTF
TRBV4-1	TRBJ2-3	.	CASSQGQRTADTQYF
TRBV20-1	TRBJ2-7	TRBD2	CSARDSSGRSFGYEQYF
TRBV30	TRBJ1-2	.	CAWENYGYTF
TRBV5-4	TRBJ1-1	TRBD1	CASSPALDRGKNTEAFF
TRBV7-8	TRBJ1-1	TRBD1	CASSQGDSEAFF
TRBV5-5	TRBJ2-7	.	CASSFWTVAYEQYF
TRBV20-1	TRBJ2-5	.	CSASIGIGGEETQYF
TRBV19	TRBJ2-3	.	CASSTAEIAPTDTQYF
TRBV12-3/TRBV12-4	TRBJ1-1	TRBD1	CASCRGQGNTEAFF
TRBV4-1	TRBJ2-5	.	CASSQVKGYQETQYF
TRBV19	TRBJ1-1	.	CASSIVGPNTEAFF
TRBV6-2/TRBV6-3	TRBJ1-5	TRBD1	CASSPWGQNQPQHF
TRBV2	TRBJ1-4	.	CASRRLQGQNEKLFF
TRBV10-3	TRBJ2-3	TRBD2	CAISEQASGTTDTQYF
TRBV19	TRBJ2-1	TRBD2	CASSLPAGGGSEQFF
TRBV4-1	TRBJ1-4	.	CASSQGTLVGEKLFF
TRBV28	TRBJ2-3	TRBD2	CASSSERESADTQYF
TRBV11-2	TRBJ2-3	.	CASSLWYRETDTQYF
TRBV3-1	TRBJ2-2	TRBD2	CASSRRGLAGVLNTGELFF
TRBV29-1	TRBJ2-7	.	CSVEGRGNAEQYF
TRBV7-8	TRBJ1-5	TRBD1	CASSRGTGGNNQPQHF
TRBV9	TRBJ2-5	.	CASSVEGTLTGGETQYF
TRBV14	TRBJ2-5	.	CASSQDPGLARETQYF
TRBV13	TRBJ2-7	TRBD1	CASSRGSGGYDEQYF
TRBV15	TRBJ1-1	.	CATSKESIGMQAFF
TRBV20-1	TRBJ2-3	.	CSGITTNTQYF